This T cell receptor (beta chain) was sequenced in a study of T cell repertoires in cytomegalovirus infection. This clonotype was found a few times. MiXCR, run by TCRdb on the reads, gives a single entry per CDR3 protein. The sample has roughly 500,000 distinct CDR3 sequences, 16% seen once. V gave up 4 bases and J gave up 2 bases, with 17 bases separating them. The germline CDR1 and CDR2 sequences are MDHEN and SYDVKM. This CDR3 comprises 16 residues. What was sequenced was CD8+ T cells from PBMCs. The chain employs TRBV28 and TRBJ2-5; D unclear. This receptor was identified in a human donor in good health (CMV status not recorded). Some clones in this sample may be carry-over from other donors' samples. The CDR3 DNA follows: TGTGCCAGCAGTTCCTTCTGGTGGCAGTCACAAGAGACCCAGTACTTC. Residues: CASSSFWWQSQETQYF.